This T cell receptor (beta chain) was recorded in a study of CD8 T cells in Susac syndrome. Findings and caveats of the study: As the study acknowledged, the number of individuals in its TCR sequencing and HLA analysis was relatively small.

Controls comprised healthy donors matched for age and sex. FACS enriched CD8+ TEMRA cells, while bulk CD8+ and CD4+ were negatively isolated. With regard to this clonotype: Its antigen remains unidentified.

Random hexamers were used to reverse transcribe an amount of roughly 0.5 to 1 ug RNA. TCRdb processed the immunoSEQ multiplex PCR reads anew with MiXCR; each CDR3 protein has one entry. The table records about 190,000 distinct CDR3 sequences, over 85% of them present only once. V shed 5 bases and J shed 6 bases, with 12 bases lying between them. This CDR3 has 13 amino acids. Germline-derived CDR1 and CDR2 are SGHNT and YYREEE (reference sequence). The sequenced sample was CD4+ T cells from PBMCs. The gene calls are TRBV5-4 and TRBJ2-1; tentatively, D is TRBD1 or TRBD2 (5 bases each). The receptor was derived from a human donor in good health. Here the CDR3 DNA reads TGTGCCAGCAGTTCCGACAGCGGCAATGAGCAGTTCTTC. As protein: CASSSDSGNEQFF.